The 10 T cell receptor beta chains presented below share a single source sample, sequenced in a study of blood T cell repertoires in COVID-19. Profiled with immunoSEQ multiplex PCR; TCRdb holds only in-frame clones, not every one. The table records more than 110,000 clones, around 73% of them present only once. Sequencing input: peripheral blood. These receptors were collected from a woman aged 50 to 65 with active or convalescent COVID-19.

The J gene is TRBJ1-2, the V gene TRBV19, with TRBD1 as a possible D gene (5 bases). The germline V gene encodes CDR1 LNHDA and CDR2 SQIVND (reference sequence). With 0 bases removed from V and 2 bases from J, the gap between germline ends came to 10 bases. The CDR3 totals 15 residues. CDR3 region: CASSIDQEGNYGYTF. The CDR3 region has the DNA TGTGCCAGTAGTATAGACCAGGAGGGGAACTATGGCTACACCTTC.

This clone was observed a single time. The chain recombines TRBV27 with TRBJ2-1, with D uncertain. The V end lost 2 bases, the J end lost 7 bases, and 6 bases lay between the germline ends. This CDR3 spans 12 amino acids. Per germline, CDR1 MNHEY and CDR2 SMNVEV (reference sequence). The CDR3 protein is CASSLVHNEQFF. The CDR3 DNA reads TGTGCCAGCAGTTTAGTTCATAATGAGCAGTTCTTC.

The chain uses TRBV7-8 and TRBJ2-1; 7 nucleotides align to TRBD2. Germline V gene sequence: CDR1 SGHVS, CDR2 FQNEAQ. The CDR3 totals 14 residues. The J segment lost 6 bases and the V segment lost 1 base, leaving 3 bases of the junction unmatched. The CDR3 spells CASSLGVAGNEQFF. CDR3 bases: TGTGCCAGCAGCTTAGGCGTAGCGGGCAATGAGCAGTTCTTC.

The chain is built from TRBV4-3 and TRBJ2-3, with 7 bases fitting TRBD2. Germline values: CDR1 LGHNA, CDR2 YSLEER. This CDR3 spans 14 amino acids. Trimming took 8 bases from V and 2 from J; bases not matched to a gene: 7. The CDR3: CASAGTTYTDTQYF. The CDR3 DNA is TGCGCCAGCGCCGGGACTACCTACACAGATACGCAGTATTTT.

This clone was recorded only once. A read error may produce the germline difference seen at one junction end. This chain uses TRBV6-6 with TRBJ1-2; D uncertain. Germline CDR1 MNHNY, CDR2 SVGAGI (reference sequence). This CDR3 contains 13 residues. Here the CDR3 DNA reads TGTGCCACCAGTTTTGGGAGGGACTATGGCTACACCTTC. It encodes CATSFGRDYGYTF.

This chain connects TRBV28 to TRBJ2-7, with TRBD1 identical over 10 bases. The CDR3 is 15 residues long. V was pared by 5 bases and J by 7 bases, with 11 bases of the junction left unmatched. In germline, CDR1 is MDHEN, CDR2 SYDVKM. In DNA, the CDR3 is TGTGCCAGCAGTGCCCCGGGACAGGGGCTTTTTGAGCAGTACTTC. It yields the protein CASSAPGQGLFEQYF.

This chain uses TRBV28 with TRBJ2-7; D might be TRBD1 (5 bases). The CDR3 has 15 residues. Germline V gene sequence: CDR1 MDHEN, CDR2 SYDVKM. The V and J ends lost 2 bases and 3 bases respectively, with 14 bases between them. DNA of the CDR3: TGTGCCAGCAGTTTACCCCTGGGGCCCCGCTACGAGCAGTACTTC. Encoded protein: CASSLPLGPRYEQYF.

This chain's CDR3 is CASSREPHPPEQFF. For the CDR3, the DNA is TGTGCCAGCAGCCGTGAGCCCCACCCCCCTGAGCAGTTCTTC. This chain links TRBV7-2 with TRBJ2-1; D remains ambiguous. Germline lookup yields CDR1 SGHTA and CDR2 FQGNSA. V lost 5 bases and J 9 bases, leaving 17 bases between the germline ends. The CDR3 extends over 14 amino acids.

This clone showed up just a few times. This chain connects TRBV28 to TRBJ1-1; D is possibly TRBD1 (5 bases). This CDR3 has 11 residues. Trimming took 10 bases from V and 5 from J, leaving 11 bases between them. Germline V CDR1 and CDR2: MDHEN, SYDVKM. The CDR3 DNA is TGTGCCACGGGGGGGGAAACTGAAGCTTTCTTT. Protein sequence: CATGGETEAFF.

V is TRBV5-5 and J is TRBJ2-7; possible D gene TRBD2, 6 bases. V was shortened by 1 base and J by 3 bases, with 8 bases between the two germline ends. Germline V gene sequence: CDR1 SGHKS, CDR2 YYEKEE (reference sequence). This CDR3 has 13 amino acids. Here the CDR3 DNA reads TGTGCCAGCAGCTTGACGGGGGTCTACGAGCAGTACTTC. Translating gives CASSLTGVYEQYF.